What follows is one TCR beta chain and its context. Its specificity is not known. The sample comes from a study of pediatric ulcerative colitis. This CDR3 has 18 residues. CDR1 is SEHNR and CDR2 is FQNEAQ in the germline V gene (reference sequence). V lost 4 bases, J lost 3 bases, and 16 bases stayed unmatched. Rectal tissue came from one to two pinch biopsies taken at colonoscopy. Study findings and constraints: A couple of rectal CDR3 clonotypes occurred in all ulcerative colitis patients.

The survey-level immunoSEQ assay was used. Samples were sequenced at Survey level, maximum 500,000 reads. TCRdb's table, derived via immunoSEQ multiplex PCR, lists solely in-frame clones and lacks some. The sample has some 15,000 clones, roughly three quarters seen once; the top ten hold approximately 4.5%. Input material: gut tissue. This chain uses TRBV7-9 with TRBJ1-2; 8 nucleotides match TRBD1. The TCR comes from a boy younger than 18 who was a control in a study of pediatric ulcerative colitis. The CDR3, as DNA: TGTGCCAGCAGCTCCAGACAGGGGTTTATACATAGCGACTATGGCTACACCTTC. Residues: CASSSRQGFIHSDYGYTF.